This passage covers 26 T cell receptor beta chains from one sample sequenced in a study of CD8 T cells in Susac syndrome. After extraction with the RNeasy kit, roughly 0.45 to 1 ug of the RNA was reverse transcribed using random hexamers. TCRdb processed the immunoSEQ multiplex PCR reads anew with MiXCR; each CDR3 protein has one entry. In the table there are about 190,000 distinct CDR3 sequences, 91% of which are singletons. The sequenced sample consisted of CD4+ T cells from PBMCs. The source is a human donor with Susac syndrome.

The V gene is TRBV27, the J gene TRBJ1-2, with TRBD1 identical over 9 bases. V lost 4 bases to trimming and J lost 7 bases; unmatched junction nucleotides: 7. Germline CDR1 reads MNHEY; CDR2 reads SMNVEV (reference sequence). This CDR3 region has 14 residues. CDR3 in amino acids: CASSSDRGRGGYTF. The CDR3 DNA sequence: TGTGCCAGCAGTTCGGACAGGGGTAGAGGTGGCTACACCTTC.

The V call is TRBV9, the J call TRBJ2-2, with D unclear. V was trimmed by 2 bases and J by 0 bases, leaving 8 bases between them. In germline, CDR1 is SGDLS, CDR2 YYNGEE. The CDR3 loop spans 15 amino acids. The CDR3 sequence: CASSVRSANTGELFF. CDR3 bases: TGTGCCAGCAGCGTTCGGTCCGCGAACACCGGGGAGCTGTTTTTT.

CDR3 residues: CASSFQGSSYNEQFF. For the CDR3, the DNA is TGCGCCAGCAGCTTCCAGGGGAGCTCCTACAATGAGCAGTTCTTC. J is TRBJ2-1 and V is TRBV5-1; D might be TRBD1 (6 bases). This CDR3 contains 15 residues. The germline CDR1 and CDR2 sequences are SGHRS and YFSETQ. Trimming left V 2 bases short and J 0 bases short, with 9 bases between.

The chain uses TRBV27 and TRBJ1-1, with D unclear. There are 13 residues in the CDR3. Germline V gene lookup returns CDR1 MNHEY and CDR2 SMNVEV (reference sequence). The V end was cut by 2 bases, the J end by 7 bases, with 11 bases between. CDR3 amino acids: CASSLVGSFEAFF. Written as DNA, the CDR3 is TGTGCCAGCAGTTTAGTAGGATCGTTTGAAGCTTTCTTT.

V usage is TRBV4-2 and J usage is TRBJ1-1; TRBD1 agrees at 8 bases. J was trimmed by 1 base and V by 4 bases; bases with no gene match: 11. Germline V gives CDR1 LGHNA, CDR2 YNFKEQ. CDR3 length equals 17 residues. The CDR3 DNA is TGTGCCAGCAGCCGCGGACAGGGAGGAATGCGGAACACTGAAGCTTTCTTT. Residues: CASSRGQGGMRNTEAFF.

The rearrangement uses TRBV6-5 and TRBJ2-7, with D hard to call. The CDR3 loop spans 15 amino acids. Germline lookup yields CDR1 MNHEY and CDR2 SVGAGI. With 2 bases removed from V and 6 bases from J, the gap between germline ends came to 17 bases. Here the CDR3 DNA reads TGTGCCAGCAGTTACCAAGTCAAAAGAGGAGCCGAGCAGTACTTC. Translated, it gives CASSYQVKRGAEQYF.

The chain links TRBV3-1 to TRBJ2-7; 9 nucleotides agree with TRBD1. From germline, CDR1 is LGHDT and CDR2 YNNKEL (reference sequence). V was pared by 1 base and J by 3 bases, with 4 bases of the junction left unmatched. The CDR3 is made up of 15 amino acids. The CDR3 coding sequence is TGTGCCAGCAGCCAAGTCGGACAGGGGCACTACGAGCAGTACTTC. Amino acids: CASSQVGQGHYEQYF.

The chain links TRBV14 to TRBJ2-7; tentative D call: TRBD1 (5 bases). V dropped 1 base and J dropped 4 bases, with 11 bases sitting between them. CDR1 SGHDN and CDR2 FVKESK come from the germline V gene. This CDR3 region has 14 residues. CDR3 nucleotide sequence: TGTGCCAGCAGCCAAGGACAGATATTATACGAGCAGTACTTC. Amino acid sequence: CASSQGQILYEQYF.

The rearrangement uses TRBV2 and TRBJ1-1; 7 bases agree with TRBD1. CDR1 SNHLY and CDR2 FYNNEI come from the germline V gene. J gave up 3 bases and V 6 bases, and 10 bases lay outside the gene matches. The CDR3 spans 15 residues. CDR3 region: CASRRDRGGYTEAFF. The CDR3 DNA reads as TGTGCCAGCAGAAGGGACAGAGGAGGTTACACTGAAGCTTTCTTT.

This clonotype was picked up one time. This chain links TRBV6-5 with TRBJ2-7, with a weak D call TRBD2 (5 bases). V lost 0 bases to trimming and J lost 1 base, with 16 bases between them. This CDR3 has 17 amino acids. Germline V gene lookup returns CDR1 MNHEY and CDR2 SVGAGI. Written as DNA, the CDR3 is TGTGCCAGCAGTTACTCGCCACACCAACTAGATTCCTACGAGCAGTACTTC. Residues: CASSYSPHQLDSYEQYF.

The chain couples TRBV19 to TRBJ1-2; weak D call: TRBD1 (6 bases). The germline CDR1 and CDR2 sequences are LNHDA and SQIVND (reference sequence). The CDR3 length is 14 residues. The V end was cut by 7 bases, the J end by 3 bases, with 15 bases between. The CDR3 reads CASTIGQNHYGYTF. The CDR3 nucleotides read TGTGCCAGTACCATAGGACAGAATCACTATGGCTACACCTTC.

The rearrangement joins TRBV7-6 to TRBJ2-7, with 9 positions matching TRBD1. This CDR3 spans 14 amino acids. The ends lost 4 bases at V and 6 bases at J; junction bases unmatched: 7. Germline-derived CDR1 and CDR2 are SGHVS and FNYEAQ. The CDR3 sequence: CASSSWTGEFEQYF. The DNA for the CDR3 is TGTGCCAGCAGCTCCTGGACAGGGGAGTTCGAGCAGTACTTC.

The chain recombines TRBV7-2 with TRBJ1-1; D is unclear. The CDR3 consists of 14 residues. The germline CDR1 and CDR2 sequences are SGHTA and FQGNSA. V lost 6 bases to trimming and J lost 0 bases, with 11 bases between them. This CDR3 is CASRRYILNTEAFF. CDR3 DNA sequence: TGTGCCAGCAGAAGATACATCCTGAACACTGAAGCTTTCTTT.

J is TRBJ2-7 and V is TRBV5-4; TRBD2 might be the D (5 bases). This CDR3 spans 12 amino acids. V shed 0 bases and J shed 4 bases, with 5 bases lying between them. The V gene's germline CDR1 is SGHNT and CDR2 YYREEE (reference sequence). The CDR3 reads CASSLGEYEQYF. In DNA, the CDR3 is TGTGCCAGCAGCTTGGGGGAGTACGAGCAGTACTTC.

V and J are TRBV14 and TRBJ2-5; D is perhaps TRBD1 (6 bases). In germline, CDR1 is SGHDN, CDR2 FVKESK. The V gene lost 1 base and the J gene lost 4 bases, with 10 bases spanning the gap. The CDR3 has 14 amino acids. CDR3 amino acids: CASSQGPRGETQYF. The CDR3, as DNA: TGTGCCAGCAGCCAAGGACCCAGGGGAGAGACCCAGTACTTC.

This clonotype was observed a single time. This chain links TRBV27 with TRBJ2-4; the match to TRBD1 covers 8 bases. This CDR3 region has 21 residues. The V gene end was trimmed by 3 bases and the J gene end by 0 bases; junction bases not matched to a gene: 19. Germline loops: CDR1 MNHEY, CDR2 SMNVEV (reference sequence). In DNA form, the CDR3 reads TGTGCCAGCAGTTTTCTTCCCCAGGGGGCAGACCCCTTTGTAGCCAAAAACATTCAGTACTTC. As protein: CASSFLPQGADPFVAKNIQYF.

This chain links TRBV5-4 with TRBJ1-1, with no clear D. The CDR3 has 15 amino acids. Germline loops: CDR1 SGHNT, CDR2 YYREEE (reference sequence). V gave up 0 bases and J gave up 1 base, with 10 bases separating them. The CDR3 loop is CASSLALRRNTEAFF. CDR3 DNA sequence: TGTGCCAGCAGCTTGGCCCTCCGACGGAACACTGAAGCTTTCTTT. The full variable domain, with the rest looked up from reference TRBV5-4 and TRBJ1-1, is ETGVTQSPTHLIKTRGQQVTLRCSSQSGHNTVSWYQQALGQGPQFIFQYYREEENGRGNFPPRFSGLQFPNYSSELNVNALELDDSALYLCASSLALRRNTEAFFGQGTRLTVV.

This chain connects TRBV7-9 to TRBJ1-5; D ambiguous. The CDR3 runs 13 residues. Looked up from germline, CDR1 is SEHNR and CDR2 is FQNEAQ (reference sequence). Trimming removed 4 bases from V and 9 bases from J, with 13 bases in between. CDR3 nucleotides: TGTGCCAGCAGCTCTACCGAATCGCGGCCCCAGCATTTT. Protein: CASSSTESRPQHF.

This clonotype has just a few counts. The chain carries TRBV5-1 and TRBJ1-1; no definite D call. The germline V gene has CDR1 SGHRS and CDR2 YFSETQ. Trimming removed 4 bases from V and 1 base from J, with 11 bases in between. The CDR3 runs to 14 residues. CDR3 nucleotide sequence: TGCGCCAGCAGCGAAAGAACCGGGAACACTGAAGCTTTCTTT. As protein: CASSERTGNTEAFF.

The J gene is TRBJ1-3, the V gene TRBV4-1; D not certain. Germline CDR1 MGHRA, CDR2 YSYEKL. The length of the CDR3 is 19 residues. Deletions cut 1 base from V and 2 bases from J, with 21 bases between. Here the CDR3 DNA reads TGCGCCAGCAGCCAAGCTTGGCAGCGAGCCCGGGAAACTGGAAACACCATATATTTT. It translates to CASSQAWQRARETGNTIYF.

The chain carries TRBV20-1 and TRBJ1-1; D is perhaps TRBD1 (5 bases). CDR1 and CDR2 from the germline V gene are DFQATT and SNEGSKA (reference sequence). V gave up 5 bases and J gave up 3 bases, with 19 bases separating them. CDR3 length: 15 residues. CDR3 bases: TGCAGTGCTCCAACCGGGGCGACATCTTACACTGAAGCTTTCTTT. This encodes CSAPTGATSYTEAFF.

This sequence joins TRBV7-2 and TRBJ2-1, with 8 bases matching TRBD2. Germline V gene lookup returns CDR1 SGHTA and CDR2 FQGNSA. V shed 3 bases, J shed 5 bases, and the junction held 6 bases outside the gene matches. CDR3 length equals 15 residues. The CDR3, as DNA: TGTGCCAGCAGCTTCCCCATAGCGGGAAACAATGAGCAGTTCTTC. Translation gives CASSFPIAGNNEQFF.

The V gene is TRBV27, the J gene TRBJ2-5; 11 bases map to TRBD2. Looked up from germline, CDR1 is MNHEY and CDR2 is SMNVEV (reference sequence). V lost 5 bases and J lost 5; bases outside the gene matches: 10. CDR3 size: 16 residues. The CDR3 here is CASSIVAGGLSETQYF. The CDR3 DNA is TGTGCCAGCAGTATCGTAGCGGGAGGGCTTAGCGAGACCCAGTACTTC.

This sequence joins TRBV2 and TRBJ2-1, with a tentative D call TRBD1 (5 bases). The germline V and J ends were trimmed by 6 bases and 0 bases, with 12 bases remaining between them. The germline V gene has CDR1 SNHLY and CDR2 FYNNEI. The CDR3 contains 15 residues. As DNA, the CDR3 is TGTGCCAGCAGCGCAGGGTCAGGCTCCTACAATGAGCAGTTCTTC. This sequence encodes CASSAGSGSYNEQFF.

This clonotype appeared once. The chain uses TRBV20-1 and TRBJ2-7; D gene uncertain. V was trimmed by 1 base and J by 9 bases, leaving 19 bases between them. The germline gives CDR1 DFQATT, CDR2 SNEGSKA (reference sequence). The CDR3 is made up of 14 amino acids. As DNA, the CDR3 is TGCAGTGCTAGAGTTCGGGCAACCCAACACCGGCAGTACTTC. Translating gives CSARVRATQHRQYF.

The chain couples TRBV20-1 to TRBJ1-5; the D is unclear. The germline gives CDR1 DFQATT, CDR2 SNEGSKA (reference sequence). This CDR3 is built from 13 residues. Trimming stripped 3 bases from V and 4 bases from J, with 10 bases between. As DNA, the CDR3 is TGCAGTGCTAGGAAGACGGATAATCAGCCCCAGCATTTT. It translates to CSARKTDNQPQHF.